These 11 T cell receptor beta chains share one sample of origin, sequenced in a study of CD4 T cell repertoires and nickel. TCRdb independently ran MiXCR on the RT-PCR reads; one entry per CDR3 protein. Of fewer than 400 distinct CDR3 sequences in the sample, about 55% were seen once. The source material was CD4+ T cells from blood, not recorded whether cultured. These receptors came from a human donor in a nickel allergy study, with or without nickel allergy (not recorded which). It is not recorded whether this sample comes from one donor or several.

Only a few counts were recorded for this clonotype. The chain has TRBV11-2 and TRBJ2-7; the D gene is possibly TRBD1 (6 bases). The CDR3 is 15 amino acids. Trimming took off 5 bases at V and 2 bases at J, with 16 bases between the two ends. Germline values: CDR1 SGHAT, CDR2 FQNNGV. The CDR3, as DNA: TGTGCCAGCAGCCCGACCCCAGGGGCCCCCTACGAGCAGTACGTC. It codes for CASSPTPGAPYEQYV.

V usage is TRBV12-3 or TRBV12-4 and J usage is TRBJ1-1; 7 bases fit TRBD1. The CDR3 length is 18 residues. The J segment lost 1 base and the V segment lost 2 bases, leaving 13 bases of the junction unmatched. Written as DNA, the CDR3 is TGTGCCAGCAGTTTAACGACAGGGCGAGGGGTGAGGAACACTGAAGCTTTCTTT. Translating it yields CASSLTTGRGVRNTEAFF.

This sequence joins TRBV5-1 and TRBJ2-1; 8 bases are a match to TRBD2. J lost 0 bases, V lost 4 bases, and 18 bases had no gene match. The CDR3 is made up of 20 amino acids. Per the germline V gene, CDR1 is SGHRS and CDR2 is YFSETQ. CDR3 in DNA: TGCGCCAGCAGCCGAGACACTAGCGGAGACCTCCTCGGCTCCTACAATGAGCAGTTCTTC. Residues: CASSRDTSGDLLGSYNEQFF.

A few counts support this clonotype. This rearrangement joins TRBV12-3 or TRBV12-4 to TRBJ1-5; a weak D match, TRBD1 (5 bases). This CDR3 contains 14 residues. V was clipped by 6 bases and J by 9 bases, with 18 bases between them. This chain's CDR3 is CASSSGLPGAPQHF. CDR3 sequence (DNA): TGTGCCAGCAGCTCCGGACTACCTGGGGCGCCCCAGCATTTT.

Only one count was recorded for this clonotype. The rearrangement joins TRBV12-3 or TRBV12-4 to TRBJ1-1; D is possibly TRBD1 (5 bases). Trimming shortened V by 1 base and J by 6 bases, and 9 bases separated the two germline ends. The CDR3 contains 13 residues. CDR3 protein: CASSLDRSAEAFF. CDR3 DNA: TGTGCCAGCAGTTTAGACAGGAGCGCTGAAGCTTTCTTT.

This clonotype was found once. J is TRBJ2-1 and V is TRBV7-3; maybe TRBD1 (5 bases). The CDR3 has 12 amino acids. Trimming shortened V by 4 bases and J by 9 bases, and 10 bases separated the two germline ends. Germline V lookup: CDR1 SGHTA, CDR2 FQGTGA. The DNA of the CDR3 is TGTGCCAGCAGCTCAGGGTTGGGTGAGCAGTTCTTC. It encodes CASSSGLGEQFF.

The rearrangement links TRBV5-1 to TRBJ2-1, with D perhaps TRBD1 or TRBD2 (6 bases each). V was trimmed by 4 bases and J by 12 bases, leaving 20 bases between them. Germline V gene sequence: CDR1 SGHRS, CDR2 YFSETQ. The CDR3 contains 14 residues. The DNA of the CDR3 is TGCGCCAGCAGCGCGGGACCAGGGGTGATTGGGCAGTTCTTC. Translation gives CASSAGPGVIGQFF.

The chain has TRBV24-1 and TRBJ2-1, with D possibly TRBD2 on 6 matching bases. Germline CDR1 reads KGHDR; CDR2 reads SFDVKD. The CDR3 is 16 residues long. Trimming took off 1 base at V and 1 base at J, with 10 bases between the two ends. For the CDR3, the DNA is TGTGCCACCAGTGATTTCTTTGCGGGGTCCTACAATGAGCAGTTCTTC. Translation: CATSDFFAGSYNEQFF.

V gene TRBV4-2 combines with J gene TRBJ1-5; 7 nucleotides line up with TRBD1. CDR1 and CDR2 (germline): LGHNA, YNFKEQ. With V trimmed by 0 bases and J by 4 bases, 6 bases remained unmatched. This CDR3 has 16 amino acids. The CDR3 sequence is CASSQDDRESNQPQHF. The CDR3 DNA reads as TGTGCCAGCAGCCAAGATGACAGGGAAAGTAATCAGCCCCAGCATTTT.

The chain uses TRBV5-4 and TRBJ2-1; 9 bases agree with TRBD1. There are 15 residues in the CDR3. J gave up 3 bases and V 3 bases, and 4 bases lay outside the gene matches. The germline gives CDR1 SGHNT, CDR2 YYREEE (reference sequence). For the CDR3, the DNA is TGTGCCAGCAGCTCGAGACAGGGGGACTACAATGAGCAGTTCTTC. It encodes CASSSRQGDYNEQFF.

V and J are TRBV7-9 and TRBJ1-2; D is uncertain. Trimming pared 3 bases from V and 3 bases from J, leaving 11 bases between. CDR1 and CDR2 from the germline V gene are SEHNR and FQNEAQ (reference sequence). CDR3 length equals 14 residues. CDR3 nucleotides: TGTGCCAGCAGCTTCCAGGCCGCTCACTATGGCTACACCTTC. Translated: CASSFQAAHYGYTF.